This TCR beta chain is drawn from a study of blood T cell repertoires in COVID-19. For the study at large: Spain, Italy and the United States supplied samples that represented acute and convalescent COVID-19. The analysed material was cDNA or gDNA that came from T cells, B-cell-depleted T cells, or PBMCs.

The cohort comprised adults aged about 18 to 100 years residing in 24 US areas. Original methodology: Amplification from reference gene primers served as the basis for estimated nucleated cell counts. Data came from immunoSEQ multiplex PCR; TCRdb stores just in-frame clones and leaves some out. That table supplies the V and J calls and clone size; D and trimming were determined from the DNA. The sample contains hundreds of thousands of clones, about nine tenths of which appear only once. Sequenced sample: PBMCs or T cells enriched from blood (not recorded which). The clonotype originates from a man aged 25 to 45 who had recovered from COVID-19.

CDR3 nucleotide sequence: TGCGCCAGCAGCTTGGGGGACTCAGACTCCTACGAGCAGTACTTC. Translating it yields CASSLGDSDSYEQYF. This chain joins TRBV5-1 and TRBJ2-7; D is possibly TRBD2 (6 bases). V was clipped by 0 bases and J by 0 bases, with 10 bases between them. This CDR3 comprises 15 residues. CDR1 and CDR2 (germline): SGHRS, YFSETQ.